These 24 T cell receptor beta chains came from one sample sequenced in a study of cytomegalovirus exposure and HLA in healthy donors. This PCR relied on a set of 60 Vbeta primers and 13 Jbeta primers. The assay was immunoSEQ multiplex PCR, and TCRdb's table has in-frame clones only and misses some. In the table there are roughly 130,000 clones, over 60% of which are singletons. Material for sequencing was PBMCs. The receptor set was obtained from a man between 18 and 35 years old in good health and CMV-seronegative.

The CDR3 sequence is CASSLLPGNTEAFF. The CDR3 nucleotides are TGTGCCAGCAGCTTGCTCCCAGGCAACACTGAAGCTTTCTTT. The V and J genes are TRBV5-8 and TRBJ1-1; D not certain. The CDR3 loop spans 14 amino acids. Germline lookup yields CDR1 SGHTS and CDR2 YDEGEE. With 1 base removed from V and 2 bases from J, the gap between germline ends came to 9 bases.

This clone was picked up a small number of times. This sequence joins TRBV6-1 and TRBJ2-7; D gene uncertain. Germline loops: CDR1 MNHNS, CDR2 SASEGT. The V and J ends lost 1 base and 3 bases respectively, with 19 bases between them. The length of the CDR3 is 17 residues. This CDR3 is CASSEGFRVGIYYEQYF. The CDR3 DNA follows: TGTGCCAGCAGTGAAGGCTTTCGGGTTGGTATTTACTACGAGCAGTACTTC.

This clone occurred a few times. The J gene is TRBJ2-7, the V gene TRBV7-6, with D maybe TRBD1 (5 bases). The ends were cut back, 4 bases at V and 2 bases at J, with 15 bases in the middle. Germline V gene lookup returns CDR1 SGHVS and CDR2 FNYEAQ. The CDR3 length is 15 residues. The CDR3 nucleotides are TGTGCCAGCAGCTCACAAGGTGGGGCGGCCTACGAGCAGTACTTC. Amino acid sequence: CASSSQGGAAYEQYF. The whole variable domain, remainder taken from reference TRBV7-6 and TRBJ2-7, is GAGVSQSPRYKVTKRGQDVALRCDPISGHVSLYWYRQALGQGPEFLTYFNYEAQQDKSGLPNDRFSAERPEGSISTLTIQRTEQRDSAMYRCASSSQGGAAYEQYFGPGTRLTVT.

This chain connects TRBV28 to TRBJ1-5, with TRBD1 as a possible D gene (6 bases). Trimming pared 1 base from V and 4 bases from J, leaving 11 bases between. The CDR3 is 15 amino acids. Looked up from germline, CDR1 is MDHEN and CDR2 is SYDVKM. For the CDR3, the DNA is TGTGCCAGCAGTTTATCAGTAAGGGGGAATCAGCCCCAGCATTTT. As protein: CASSLSVRGNQPQHF.

The chain links TRBV28 to TRBJ1-5; tentative D call: TRBD1 (5 bases). CDR3 length: 13 residues. Trimming shortened V by 8 bases and J by 3 bases, and 11 bases separated the two germline ends. Per germline, CDR1 MDHEN and CDR2 SYDVKM. The CDR3 coding sequence is TGTGCCAGCGGGGGGGACCTCAATCAGCCCCAGCATTTT. Its protein is CASGGDLNQPQHF.

This clone is medium-sized within its sample. The genes are TRBV6-1 and TRBJ1-1; D is unresolved. The length of the CDR3 is 13 residues. Germline lookup yields CDR1 MNHNS and CDR2 SASEGT. Trimming removed 3 bases at V and 0 bases at J, with 5 bases between. CDR3 in DNA: TGTGCCAGCAGTGACAGGATGAACACTGAAGCTTTCTTT. Amino acids: CASSDRMNTEAFF.

The V gene is TRBV5-1, the J gene TRBJ2-7, with 7 bases fitting TRBD2. Germline values: CDR1 SGHRS, CDR2 YFSETQ. Trimming at V came to 0 bases and at J to 6 bases, leaving 9 bases not matched to a gene. The CDR3 is 15 residues long. Here the CDR3 DNA reads TGCGCCAGCAGCTTGGAAGGCGGGAGTAGTTGCGAGCAGTACTTC. This gives the protein CASSLEGGSSCEQYF.

This clone has just a few counts. V is TRBV9 and J is TRBJ1-5; TRBD1 matches 8 bases. Per germline, CDR1 SGDLS and CDR2 YYNGEE. After removal of 3 bases from V and 2 bases from J, the junction contained 4 bases not matched to a gene. The CDR3 is 15 residues long. In nucleotides, the CDR3 is TGTGCCAGCAGCGGGGGGGGACAGGGCAATCAGCCCCAGCATTTT. Amino acids: CASSGGGQGNQPQHF. The full variable domain, completed using reference TRBV9 and TRBJ1-5, is DSGVTQTPKHLITATGQRVTLRCSPRSGDLSVYWYQQSLDQGLQFLIQYYNGEERAKGNILERFSAQQFPDLHSELNLSSLELGDSALYFCASSGGGQGNQPQHFGDGTRLSIL.

Only one count was recorded for this clone. Because the CDR3 is missing its conserved closing phenylalanine or tryptophan, this is likely a read error. V and J are TRBV6-1 and TRBJ2-2; no reliable D call. Germline CDR1 reads MNHNS; CDR2 reads SASEGT. V was clipped by 0 bases and J by 6 bases, with 11 bases between them. This CDR3 has 15 amino acids. The CDR3 loop reads CASSEAARAPGELFL. The CDR3 DNA sequence: TGTGCCAGCAGTGAAGCCGCTCGGGCCCCCGGGGAGCTGTTTCTT.

With respect to this clone: Other DNA sequences from this sample encode an identical CDR3 as well. The rearrangement links TRBV30 to TRBJ2-7; 8 bases are shared with TRBD2. Germline V gives CDR1 GTSNPN, CDR2 SVGIG (reference sequence). V trimming: 5 bases; J trimming: 5 bases; junction bases outside the gene matches: 23. The length of the CDR3 is 18 residues. CDR3 region: CAWRPRVGGLAGEHEQYF. CDR3 nucleotides: TGTGCCTGGCGCCCCCGGGTAGGTGGACTAGCAGGAGAGCACGAGCAGTACTTC.

Worth noting for this clone: The junction differs from germline at one of its ends, possibly a read error. The V call is TRBV5-8, the J call TRBJ2-7; TRBD1 aligns across 9 bases. CDR1 is SGHTS and CDR2 is YDEGEE in the germline V gene. The CDR3 extends over 16 amino acids. Written as DNA, the CDR3 is TGTGCCCGCAGCCTCAAACTGGGACAGGGTCGTTACGAGCAGTACTTC. Translating it yields CARSLKLGQGRYEQYF. The full variable domain, with the rest looked up from reference TRBV5-8 and TRBJ2-7, is EAGVTQSPTHLIKTRGQQATLRCSPISGHTSVYWYQQALGLGLQFLLWYDEGEERNRGNFPPRFSGRQFPNYSSELNVNALELEDSALYLCARSLKLGQGRYEQYFGPGTRLTVT.

The chain links TRBV5-6 to TRBJ2-7; D gene uncertain. The CDR3 has 17 amino acids. From germline, CDR1 is SGHDT and CDR2 YYEEEE. The V end was cut by 0 bases, the J end by 4 bases, with 20 bases between. CDR3 nucleotide sequence: TGTGCCAGCAGCTTGGCCCCTTACAGTCAGATCGCATACGAGCAGTACTTC. It is translated as CASSLAPYSQIAYEQYF. The entire variable domain, with the rest obtained from reference TRBV5-6 and TRBJ2-7, is as follows: DAGVTQSPTHLIKTRGQQVTLRCSPKSGHDTVSWYQQALGQGPQFIFQYYEEEERQRGNFPDRFSGHQFPNYSSELNVNALLLGDSALYLCASSLAPYSQIAYEQYFGPGTRLTVT.

This clone was seen more than once but under ten times. J is TRBJ2-7 and V is TRBV18, with 9 nucleotides matching TRBD1. Trimming at V came to 10 bases and at J to 6 bases, leaving 7 bases not matched to a gene. The CDR3 covers 12 residues. Germline V lookup: CDR1 KGHSH, CDR2 LQKENI. The CDR3 DNA reads as TGTGCCACAGGGACAGGGAGGGGCGAGCAGTACTTC. It is translated as CATGTGRGEQYF. The full variable domain, rest sourced from reference TRBV18 and TRBJ2-7, is NAGVMQNPRHLVRRRGQEARLRCSPMKGHSHVYWYRQLPEEGLKFMVYLQKENIIDESGMPKERFSAEFPKEGPSILRIQQVVRGDSAAYFCATGTGRGEQYFGPGTRLTVT.

The chain recombines TRBV4-2 with TRBJ2-1, with 16 bases aligning to TRBD2. The CDR3 covers 16 residues. V dropped 4 bases and J dropped 9; count of bases not matched to a gene: 6. Germline loops: CDR1 LGHNA, CDR2 YNFKEQ. The CDR3 here is CASSPGGLAGGCEQFF. CDR3 nucleotides: TGTGCCAGCAGCCCGGGGGGACTAGCGGGGGGGTGTGAGCAGTTCTTC.

CDR3 sequence: CASSQVVFSGSYNEQFF. CDR3 DNA: TGTGCCAGCAGCCAAGTTGTTTTTAGCGGGAGTTACAATGAGCAGTTCTTC. The V call is TRBV4-2, the J call TRBJ2-1; 9 nucleotides agree with TRBD2. The CDR3 runs 17 residues. J gave up 4 bases and V 1 base, and 8 bases lay outside the gene matches. CDR1 is LGHNA and CDR2 is YNFKEQ in the germline V gene.

This clone was detected only a few times. V usage is TRBV4-3 and J usage is TRBJ2-5; unclear D gene. The CDR3 extends over 14 amino acids. The germline V and J ends were trimmed by 0 bases and 1 base, with 6 bases remaining between them. Germline-derived CDR1 and CDR2 are LGHNA and YSLEER. CDR3 in amino acids: CASSQDLSQETQYF. The CDR3 DNA sequence: TGCGCCAGCAGCCAAGACTTGTCCCAAGAGACCCAGTACTTC.

The chain couples TRBV13 to TRBJ1-3, with D unclear. V dropped 5 bases and J dropped 0 bases, with 5 bases sitting between them. The CDR3 consists of 13 residues. Germline V CDR1 and CDR2: PRHDT, FYEKMQ (reference sequence). Here the CDR3 reads CASSIFSGNTIYF. In DNA, the CDR3 is TGTGCCAGCAGCATATTCTCTGGAAACACCATATATTTT.

The table lists this clone with a few counts. This chain connects TRBV19 to TRBJ2-7; D is possibly TRBD2 (6 bases). Germline loops: CDR1 LNHDA, CDR2 SQIVND (reference sequence). The CDR3 runs to 14 residues. V was clipped by 3 bases and J by 7 bases, with 16 bases between them. The CDR3 reads CASSMVRGLGEQYF. For the CDR3, the DNA is TGTGCCAGTAGTATGGTACGGGGGTTGGGGGAGCAGTACTTC.

V gene TRBV2 combines with J gene TRBJ1-2, with D possibly being TRBD1 (5 bases). Trimming removed 3 bases at V and 4 bases at J, with 12 bases between. From germline, CDR1 is SNHLY and CDR2 FYNNEI. The CDR3 loop spans 14 amino acids. The CDR3 DNA reads TGTGCCAGCAGTGAGGGGCAGATCATCTATGGCTACACCTTC. It is translated as CASSEGQIIYGYTF.

This clone has just one count. The gene calls are TRBV10-1 and TRBJ2-5, with TRBD1 identical over 8 bases. The J call is uncertain, as TRBJ2-7 better fits the DNA end. CDR1 WNHNN and CDR2 SYGVQD come from the germline V gene (reference sequence). There are 17 residues in the CDR3. DNA of the CDR3: TGCGCCAGCAGTGATGCACCGGGGACAGGCTCTCTCTACGAGCAGTACTTC. It yields the protein CASSDAPGTGSLYEQYF.

This clone was seen a single time. V usage is TRBV6-5 and J usage is TRBJ1-2; 10 bases are a match to TRBD1. The germline gives CDR1 MNHEY, CDR2 SVGAGI. Losses at the gene ends were 4 bases for V and 5 bases for J; bases not matched to a gene: 7. The CDR3 runs to 15 residues. The DNA for the CDR3 is TGTGCCAGCAGTTTTCCGGGACAGGGGTCTTATGGCTACACCTTC. Translated, it gives CASSFPGQGSYGYTF.

This clone was recorded a few times. The rearrangement uses TRBV30 and TRBJ1-5; a weak D match, TRBD1 (6 bases). The CDR3 has 14 residues. Germline V gene sequence: CDR1 GTSNPN, CDR2 SVGIG (reference sequence). V was trimmed by 4 bases and J by 1 base, leaving 11 bases between them. CDR3 coding DNA: TGTGCCTGGACACAGGGATCGAGCAATCAGCCCCAGCATTTT. As protein: CAWTQGSSNQPQHF.

Comments on this clone: This specimen includes other DNA sequences encoding the same CDR3. The chain is built from TRBV6-5 and TRBJ1-5; 9 nucleotides agree with TRBD1. The CDR3 totals 15 residues. CDR1 and CDR2 from the germline V gene are MNHEY and SVGAGI. Trimming removed 3 bases from V and 7 bases from J; junction bases left unmatched: 7. The CDR3: CASSYSGTGSQPQHF. The CDR3 DNA is TGTGCCAGCAGTTATTCCGGGACAGGGAGCCAGCCCCAGCATTTT.

The chain combines TRBV4-2 with TRBJ1-2; D remains unclear. This CDR3 comprises 15 residues. Germline-derived CDR1 and CDR2 are LGHNA and YNFKEQ. V was clipped by 3 bases and J by 8 bases, with 19 bases between them. The CDR3 protein is CASSQTTRGEQGYTF. CDR3 coding DNA: TGTGCCAGCAGCCAGACCACCCGGGGAGAACAGGGCTACACCTTC.